Given below is one T cell receptor beta chain in context. What it binds is not known. MiXCR, run by TCRdb on the 5' RACE reads, gives a single entry per CDR3 protein. The data show about 100,000 distinct CDR3 sequences, about 6.1% seen once. The data were obtained in a study of identical twins. Study-level results: Models underpredicted monozygotic twin sharing of out-of-frame TCR alpha. Cord blood beta clonotypes that were abundant carried fewer insertions, and memory repertoires showed no such trend. When twins shared out-of-frame alpha sequences, those sequences had excess low generation probability.

There are 14 residues in the CDR3. The germline CDR1 and CDR2 sequences are WSHSY and SAAADI. The germline V and J ends were trimmed by 4 bases and 8 bases, with 15 bases remaining between them. J is TRBJ2-4 and V is TRBV10-2; D gene unclear. The origin of this receptor is a woman between 50 and 59 years old in good health. Sequencing used memory T cells sorted from blood. The CDR3 DNA is TGCGCCAGCAGTGCTGGTACCCTAGGAGACATTCAGTACTTC. It is translated as CASSAGTLGDIQYF.